This record concerns one T cell receptor beta chain sequence. The specificity of this receptor is unknown. Base qualities were left out, and no much larger clone turns up one base away. These data come from a study of identical twins (dated by TCRdb to 2016 to 2018). About the investigation overall: TCR alpha and beta repertoires from monozygotic twins, unrelated adults of various ages and cord blood were deep-sequenced to test whether fetal clonotypes persist. To rule out contamination, the twin experiments were replicated at different times with different library preparation protocols. Points the paper makes about the study in general: Zero-insertion analyses could be partly confounded by invariant T cells such as MAIT and iNKT, though diverse VJ usage argued against such confounding for most clonotypes. In beta out-of-frame sequences, excess twin sharing was weaker, because having fewer shared sequences lowered the signal-to-noise ratio. Because the same donors could not be followed over many years, the conclusions relied on cross-sectional statistical analysis. Compared with coincidental sharing between unrelated individuals, out-of-frame TCR alpha sequences shared between twins had an excess of sequences with low generation probability. Abundant cord blood beta clonotypes had fewer insertions, young adult naive repertoires showed a similar but weaker trend, and memory repertoires showed no such trend. In monozygotic twins, recombination models systematically underestimated out-of-frame TCR alpha sharing, but the models matched the sharing seen between unrelated individuals.

Every donor in the study was a healthy Caucasian. Three pairs of female monozygotic twins, all aged about 18 to 29 years, made up the twin cohort. RNA for TCR libraries was isolated from peripheral blood mononuclear cells. From its cysteine to its phenylalanine, the CDR3 spans 12 amino acids. CDR3 DNA is the only sequence kept; it has 36 bases, read in frame from the first base. Cut back by 6 bases and 1 base, the V and J ends lie 10 bases apart. The CDR1 and CDR2 encoded by the germline V gene (reference sequence) are DFQATT and SNEGSKA. To prepare the library, 5' RACE was applied. The reads were generated on an Illumina HiSeq 2000. A universal primer binding site was introduced by template switching, and a unique molecular identifier was present in the final cDNA, enabling accurate counting of TCR cDNA molecules. Specific primers in the conserved constant-segment region were used to synthesize first-strand cDNA for TCR alpha and beta chains. Each cDNA library was double barcoded, with a SMART-Mk sample barcode plus Illumina barcodes, to control for contamination. TruSeq adapter sequences and Illumina sample barcodes were added in two successive PCR steps. The Illumina HiSeq platform was used with custom primers to sequence TCR alpha and beta cDNA libraries. Concerning the study's data processing: MiGEC processed the raw reads to extract unique molecular identifiers, while MiXCR was used to determine the CDR3 positions. For each individual, recombination models were inferred using an EM algorithm with the repgenHMM and IGoR tools. The tcR package in R was used for shared clonotype analysis, with sharing normalized by the product of cloneset sizes. Out-of-frame nonproductive sequences were analyzed to study raw recombination free of thymic and clonal selection effects. TCRdb reran the public reads through fastp at Q25 and MiXCR, keeping productive beta chains. When rows share a CDR3 protein, they turn into one entry using the most common DNA and genes. The authors' filters were not applied to this entry. The sample table records some 590,000 distinct CDR3 sequences; around a tenth of these occur just once. 2.5% to 3% of the sample lies in the top ten.

These data also formed part of another study, on yellow fever vaccine responses in identical twins. The second publication reports: The authors reported that the T cell response to vaccination in identical twins appeared partly convergent and partly personalized. In identical twins, the study followed T cell clones that responded to the vaccine with precision.

The sequence derives from a woman aged 18-30 years in good health. The source material was PBMCs. The chain is assembled from TRBV20-1 and TRBJ2-7; TRBD1 could be the D gene, as 5 bases match. The DNA sequence is as follows: TGCAGTGCGCCAGGGCTATCCTACGAGCAGTACTTC. Its product reads: CSAPGLSYEQYF.